This T cell receptor beta chain was recorded in a study of blood T cell repertoires in COVID-19. Study-level background: Samples of COVID-19 (acute and convalescent) were obtained from the United States, Italy and Spain.

This CDR3 has 15 residues. Germline V gives CDR1 MNHEY, CDR2 SVGAGI. V shed 5 bases and J 6 bases; nucleotides not matched to a gene: 5. The assay was immunoSEQ multiplex PCR, and TCRdb's table has in-frame clones only and misses some. This table has 150,000 to 160,000 clones, around nine tenths appearing once. V gene TRBV6-5 combines with J gene TRBJ1-6; TRBD1 matches 9 bases. This TCR was sampled from a woman between 65 and 79 years old with acute or convalescent COVID-19. Sequenced material: peripheral blood. This CDR3 is CASSPGTGSNSPLHF. The CDR3 coding sequence is TGTGCCAGCAGTCCCGGGACAGGGAGTAATTCACCCCTCCACTTT.